This paragraph reports one TCR beta chain. Its antigen is unidentified. The data stem from a study of Ad26.COV2.S vaccination and SARS-CoV-2 variants. V was clipped by 3 bases and J by 7 bases; unmatched bases: 2. This CDR3 region has 13 residues. Germline V lookup: CDR1 SGHTA, CDR2 FQGNSA. The method was immunoSEQ multiplex PCR; TCRdb's version includes in-frame clones alone and lacks a portion of them. This sample has 510,000 or so clones, with around 90% found just once. General study findings and limits: Spike-specific responses of CD8+ and CD4+ T cells were reported to display substantial breadth after vaccination. Vaccinated individuals (as opposed to placebo recipients) had higher spike-specific TCR breadth.

This sample's treatment: some 19 received Ad26.COV2.S at low or high dose, single or two shots; about 5 received placebo; per-sample allocation not given. At day 63 after the first vaccine or placebo injection, samples were drawn. This chain connects TRBV7-2 to TRBJ1-5; TRBD1 matches 8 bases. The material was peripheral blood, obtained in a trial of Ad26.COV2.S vaccine versus placebo. This receptor was taken from a person between 18 and 60 years old who received the Ad26.COV2.S COVID-19 vaccine or a placebo. The DNA of the CDR3 is TGTGCCAGCAGCTTTACAGGGGGACAGCCCCAGCATTTT. Translated: CASSFTGGQPQHF.